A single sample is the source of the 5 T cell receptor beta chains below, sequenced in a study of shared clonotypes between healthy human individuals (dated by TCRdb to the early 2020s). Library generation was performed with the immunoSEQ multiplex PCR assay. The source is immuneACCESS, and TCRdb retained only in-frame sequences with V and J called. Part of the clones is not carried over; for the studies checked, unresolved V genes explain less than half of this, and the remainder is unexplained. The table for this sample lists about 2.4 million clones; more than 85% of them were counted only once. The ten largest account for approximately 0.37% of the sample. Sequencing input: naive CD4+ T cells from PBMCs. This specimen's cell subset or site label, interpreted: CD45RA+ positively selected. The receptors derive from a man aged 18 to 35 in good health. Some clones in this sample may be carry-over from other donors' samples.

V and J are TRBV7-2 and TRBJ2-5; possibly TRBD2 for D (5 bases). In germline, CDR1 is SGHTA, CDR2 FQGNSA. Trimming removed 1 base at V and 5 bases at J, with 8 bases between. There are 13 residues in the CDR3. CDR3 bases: TGTGCCAGCAGCTTAGGCGCTAGCGAGACCCAGTACTTC. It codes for CASSLGASETQYF.

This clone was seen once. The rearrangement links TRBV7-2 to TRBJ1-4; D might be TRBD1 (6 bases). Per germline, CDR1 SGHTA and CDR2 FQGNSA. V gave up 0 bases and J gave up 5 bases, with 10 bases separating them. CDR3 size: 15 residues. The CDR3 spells CASSLATGQNEKLFF. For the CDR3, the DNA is TGTGCCAGCAGCTTAGCGACAGGCCAAAATGAAAAACTGTTTTTT.

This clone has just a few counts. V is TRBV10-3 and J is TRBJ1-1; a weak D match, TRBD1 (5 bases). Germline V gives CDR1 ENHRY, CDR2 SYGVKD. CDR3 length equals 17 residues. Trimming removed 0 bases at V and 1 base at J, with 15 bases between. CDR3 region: CAISESVGGDSNTEAFF. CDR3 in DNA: TGTGCCATCAGTGAGTCGGTCGGGGGGGATTCGAACACTGAAGCTTTCTTT.

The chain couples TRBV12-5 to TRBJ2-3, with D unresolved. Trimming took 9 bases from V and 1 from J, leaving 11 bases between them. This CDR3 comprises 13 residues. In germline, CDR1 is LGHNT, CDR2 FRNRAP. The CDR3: CASILSGTDTQYF. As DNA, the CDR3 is TGTGCTAGCATCTTGTCGGGCACAGATACGCAGTATTTT.

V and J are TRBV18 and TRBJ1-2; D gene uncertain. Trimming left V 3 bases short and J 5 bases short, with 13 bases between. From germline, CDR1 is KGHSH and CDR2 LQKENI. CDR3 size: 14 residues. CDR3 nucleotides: TGTGCCAGCTCACCGACTGACGTGTGGTATGGCTACACCTTC. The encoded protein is CASSPTDVWYGYTF.